This T cell receptor (beta chain) originates from a study of shared clonotypes between healthy human individuals. Assay execution proceeded at the deep level. Generated by immunoSEQ multiplex PCR, the TCRdb table keeps only in-frame clones and is missing some. Here the sample spans over 2 million clones, 90% to 95% being singletons. The CDR3 runs to 14 residues. V was shortened by 5 bases and J by 2 bases, with 16 bases between the two germline ends. The germline V gene has CDR1 GTSNPN and CDR2 SVGIG (reference sequence). The sequence derives from a man aged 18 to 29 in good health. The V gene is TRBV30, the J gene TRBJ2-7; possibly TRBD2 for D (6 bases). Sequences were obtained from naive CD4+ T cells sorted from blood. Subset of the sample: CD45RA+ positively selected. The CDR3 coding sequence is TGTGCCTGGGGCGGGAACGGTAAAACCTACGAGCAGTACTTC. It translates to CAWGGNGKTYEQYF.